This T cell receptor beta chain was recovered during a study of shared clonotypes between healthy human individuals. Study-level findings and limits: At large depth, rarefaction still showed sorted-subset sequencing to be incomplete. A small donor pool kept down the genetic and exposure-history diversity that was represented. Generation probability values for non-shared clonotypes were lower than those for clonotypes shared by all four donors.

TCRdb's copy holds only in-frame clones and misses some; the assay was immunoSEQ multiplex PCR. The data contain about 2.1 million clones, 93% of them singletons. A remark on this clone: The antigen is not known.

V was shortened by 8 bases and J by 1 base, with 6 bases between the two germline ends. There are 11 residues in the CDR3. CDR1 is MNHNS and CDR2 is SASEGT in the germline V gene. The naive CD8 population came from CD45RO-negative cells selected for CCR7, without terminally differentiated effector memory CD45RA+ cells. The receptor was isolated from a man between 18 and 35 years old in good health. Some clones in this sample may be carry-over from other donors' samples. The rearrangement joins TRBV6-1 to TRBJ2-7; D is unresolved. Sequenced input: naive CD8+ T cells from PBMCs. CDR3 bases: TGTGCCAGCCCCTCGTCCTACGAGCAGTACTTC. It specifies CASPSSYEQYF.